The present entry profiles one TCR beta chain with its context. Its specificity is unknown. The sample comes from a study of human T cells and chemical hapten exposure. Study context: Patients got weekly scalp diphenylcyclopropenone doses over the approximately 24-week study. General study findings and limits: Sensitization with DPC brought no change to TCRs above 1 in 1000 in frequency.

Germline V gene data show CDR1 as MNHEY and CDR2 as SMNVEV (reference sequence). This CDR3 region has 17 residues. The V and J ends lost 4 bases and 4 bases respectively, with 20 bases between them. TCRdb fed the RACE reads into MiXCR, producing one record per CDR3 protein. The data show under 300,000 distinct CDR3 sequences, with about 8.6% seen just once and over 2% held by the top ten. As for time point: pre-sensitization, week 0. Treatment denoted: therapeutic diphenylcyclopropenone sensitization with weekly scalp DPC. Suited to DPC and affected by alopecia, the donors ranged from 18 to 70 years old.

The gene calls are TRBV27 and TRBJ1-3; unclear D gene. The sample consisted of whole blood, taken in connection with sensitization to the hapten diphenylcyclopropenone (DPC). The sequence derives from a woman between 35 and 50 years old with alopecia areata. Some clones in this sample may be carry-over from other donors' samples. The CDR3 is CASSSTSQDMIGNTIYF. The CDR3 bases are TGTGCCAGCAGTTCAACCTCTCAGGATATGATAGGAAACACCATATATTTT.